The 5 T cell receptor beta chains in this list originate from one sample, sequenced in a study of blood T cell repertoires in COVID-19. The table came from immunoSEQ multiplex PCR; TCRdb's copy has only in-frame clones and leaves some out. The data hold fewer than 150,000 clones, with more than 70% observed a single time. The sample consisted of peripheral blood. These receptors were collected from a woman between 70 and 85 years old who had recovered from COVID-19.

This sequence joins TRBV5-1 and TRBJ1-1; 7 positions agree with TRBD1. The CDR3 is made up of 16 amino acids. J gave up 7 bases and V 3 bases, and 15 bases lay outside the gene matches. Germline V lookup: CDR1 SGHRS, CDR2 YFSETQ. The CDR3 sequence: CASSSRGLGGFFEAFF. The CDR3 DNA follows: TGCGCCAGCAGCTCTAGGGGGCTAGGGGGCTTTTTTGAAGCTTTCTTT.

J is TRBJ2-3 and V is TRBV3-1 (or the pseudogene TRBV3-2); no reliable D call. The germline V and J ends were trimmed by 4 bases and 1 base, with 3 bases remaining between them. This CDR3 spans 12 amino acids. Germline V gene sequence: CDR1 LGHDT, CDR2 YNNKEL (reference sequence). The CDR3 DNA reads TGTGCCAGCAGCCCAGGCACAGATACGCAGTATTTT. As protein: CASSPGTDTQYF.

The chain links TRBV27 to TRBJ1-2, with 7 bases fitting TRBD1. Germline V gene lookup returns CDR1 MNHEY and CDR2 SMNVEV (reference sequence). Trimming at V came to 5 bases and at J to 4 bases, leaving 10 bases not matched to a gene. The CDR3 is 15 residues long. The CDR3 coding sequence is TGTGCCAGCAGTCCAGGGGGACTTTCCTCCTATGGCTACACCTTC. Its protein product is CASSPGGLSSYGYTF.

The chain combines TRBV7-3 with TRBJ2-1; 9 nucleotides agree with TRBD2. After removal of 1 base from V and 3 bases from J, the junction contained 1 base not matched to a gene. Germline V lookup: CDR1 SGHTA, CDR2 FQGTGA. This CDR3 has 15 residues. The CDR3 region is CASSLIAGDYNEQFF. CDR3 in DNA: TGTGCCAGCAGCTTAATAGCGGGAGACTACAATGAGCAGTTCTTC.

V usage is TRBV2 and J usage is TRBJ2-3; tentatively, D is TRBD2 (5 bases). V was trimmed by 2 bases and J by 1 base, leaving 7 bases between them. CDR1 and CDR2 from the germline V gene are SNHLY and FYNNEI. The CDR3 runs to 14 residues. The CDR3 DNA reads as TGTGCCAGCAGTGAATCCGGGGGCACAGATACGCAGTATTTT. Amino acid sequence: CASSESGGTDTQYF. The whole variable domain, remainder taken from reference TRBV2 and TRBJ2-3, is EPEVTQTPSHQVTQMGQEVILRCVPISNHLYFYWYRQILGQKVEFLVSFYNNEISEKSEIFDDQFSVERPDGSNFTLKIRSTKLEDSAMYFCASSESGGTDTQYFGPGTRLTVL.